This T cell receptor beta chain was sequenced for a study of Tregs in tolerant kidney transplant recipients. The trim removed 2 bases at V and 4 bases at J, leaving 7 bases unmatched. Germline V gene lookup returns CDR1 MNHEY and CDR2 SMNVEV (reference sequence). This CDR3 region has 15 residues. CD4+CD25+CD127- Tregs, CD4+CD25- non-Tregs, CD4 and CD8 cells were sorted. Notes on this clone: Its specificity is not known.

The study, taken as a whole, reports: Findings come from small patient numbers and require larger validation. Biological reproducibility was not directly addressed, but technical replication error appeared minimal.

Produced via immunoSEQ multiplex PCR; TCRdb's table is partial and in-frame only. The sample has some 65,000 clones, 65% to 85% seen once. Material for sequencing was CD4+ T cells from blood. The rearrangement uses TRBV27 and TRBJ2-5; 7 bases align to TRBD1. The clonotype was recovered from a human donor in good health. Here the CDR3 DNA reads TGTGCCAGCAGTTTAAGGGACAGAAGCGGAGAGACCCAGTACTTC. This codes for CASSLRDRSGETQYF.